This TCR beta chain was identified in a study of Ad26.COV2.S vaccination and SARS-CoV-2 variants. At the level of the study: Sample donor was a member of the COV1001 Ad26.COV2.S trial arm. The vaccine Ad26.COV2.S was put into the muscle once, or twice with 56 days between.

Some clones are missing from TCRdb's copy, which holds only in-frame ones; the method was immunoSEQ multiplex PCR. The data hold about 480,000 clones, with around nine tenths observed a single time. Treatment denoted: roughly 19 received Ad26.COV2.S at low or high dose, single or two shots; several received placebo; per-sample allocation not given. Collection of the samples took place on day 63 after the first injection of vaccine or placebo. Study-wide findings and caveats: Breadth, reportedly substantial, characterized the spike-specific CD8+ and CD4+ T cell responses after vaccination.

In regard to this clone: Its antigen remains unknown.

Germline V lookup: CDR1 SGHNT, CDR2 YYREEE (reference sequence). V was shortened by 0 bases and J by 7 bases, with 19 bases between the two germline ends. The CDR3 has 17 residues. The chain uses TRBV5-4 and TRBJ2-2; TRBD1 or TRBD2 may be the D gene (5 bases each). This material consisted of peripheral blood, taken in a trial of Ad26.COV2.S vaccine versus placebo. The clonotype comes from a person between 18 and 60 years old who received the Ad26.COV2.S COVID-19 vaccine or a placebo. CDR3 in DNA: TGTGCCAGCAGCTTGGGAGGCCTCGGGGCGATAGGCGGGGAGCTGTTTTTT. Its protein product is CASSLGGLGAIGGELFF.